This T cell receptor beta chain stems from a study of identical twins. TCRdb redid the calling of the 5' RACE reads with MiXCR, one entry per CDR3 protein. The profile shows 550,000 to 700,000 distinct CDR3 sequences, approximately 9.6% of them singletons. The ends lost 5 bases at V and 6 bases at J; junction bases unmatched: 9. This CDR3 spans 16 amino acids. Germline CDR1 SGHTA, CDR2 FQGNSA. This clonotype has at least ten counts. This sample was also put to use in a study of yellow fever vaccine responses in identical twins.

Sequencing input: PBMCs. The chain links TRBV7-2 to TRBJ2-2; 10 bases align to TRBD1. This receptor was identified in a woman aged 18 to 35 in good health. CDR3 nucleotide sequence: TGTGCCAGCAGCCGGCAGGGACAGGGGAAAGCCGGGGAGCTGTTTTTT. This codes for CASSRQGQGKAGELFF.